What follows are 28 T cell receptor beta chains derived from one specimen sequenced in a study of OX40 agonist ivuxolimab in advanced cancers. The data were produced by immunoSEQ multiplex PCR, yet TCRdb's version contains in-frame clones alone and is incomplete. The profile shows fewer than 90,000 clones, roughly 88% of them singletons. Specimen: CD4+ or CD8+ T cells sorted from blood, collected in a trial of the OX40 agonist ivuxolimab. Receptor source: an adult with an advanced solid tumor such as melanoma, head and neck, liver or kidney cancer.

This clone came up once. The chain employs TRBV7-9 and TRBJ1-3, with 7 bases aligning to TRBD1. The CDR3 is made up of 14 amino acids. Unmatched junction bases numbered 5, after V lost 5 bases and J lost 4 bases. Germline CDR1 is SEHNR and CDR2 is FQNEAQ (reference sequence). The CDR3 nucleotides are TGTGCCAGCAGCCACCGGGACAGAGGAAACACCATATATTTT. This encodes CASSHRDRGNTIYF.

V and J are TRBV6-5 and TRBJ1-1; no clear D. Germline V gives CDR1 MNHEY, CDR2 SVGAGI. V lost 7 bases, J lost 1 base, and 13 bases lay in between. There are 14 residues in the CDR3. DNA of the CDR3: TGTGCCAGCACCGCCCTGGGTACGAACACTGAAGCTTTCTTT. Translated: CASTALGTNTEAFF.

The V gene is TRBV30, the J gene TRBJ2-2; D is uncertain. The germline CDR1 and CDR2 sequences are GTSNPN and SVGIG (reference sequence). V was shortened by 5 bases and J by 0 bases, with 16 bases between the two germline ends. CDR3 length: 16 amino acids. The DNA of the CDR3 is TGTGCCTGGTTTCCCAGAGTATTCACGAACACCGGGGAGCTGTTTTTT. This gives the protein CAWFPRVFTNTGELFF.

The J gene is TRBJ1-2, the V gene TRBV6-5; the D gene is possibly TRBD1 (5 bases). V was shortened by 7 bases and J by 0 bases, with 12 bases between the two germline ends. This CDR3 is built from 14 residues. Per germline, CDR1 MNHEY and CDR2 SVGAGI. In nucleotides, the CDR3 is TGTGCCAGCACCAGGGACGGAGCTAACTATGGCTACACCTTC. This codes for CASTRDGANYGYTF.

The chain has TRBV5-1 and TRBJ1-2; D ambiguous. Trimming shortened V by 3 bases and J by 5 bases, and 8 bases separated the two germline ends. The CDR3 runs to 12 residues. Per the germline V gene, CDR1 is SGHRS and CDR2 is YFSETQ. The CDR3: CASSSTGYGYTF. CDR3 bases: TGCGCCAGCAGCTCCACCGGGTATGGCTACACCTTC.

The V and J genes are TRBV6-6 and TRBJ1-4, with D possibly TRBD1 on 6 matching bases. The V gene lost 2 bases and the J gene lost 8 bases, with 15 bases spanning the gap. CDR3 length: 15 residues. CDR1 is MNHNY, CDR2 SVGAGI, per germline (reference sequence). CDR3 nucleotide sequence: TGTGCCAGCAGTTACCCGGGGGGGGGCCGGGAAAAACTGTTTTTT. It encodes CASSYPGGGREKLFF.

The chain uses TRBV7-3 and TRBJ2-3, with a possible D match to TRBD1 (7 bases). Germline CDR1 is SGHTA and CDR2 is FQGTGA. V was trimmed by 6 bases and J by 2 bases, leaving 12 bases between them. CDR3 length: 14 residues. CDR3 bases: TGTGCCAGCAGGGCAGGGGGGCCCACAGATACGCAGTATTTT. It specifies CASRAGGPTDTQYF. The whole variable domain, filled in from reference TRBV7-3 and TRBJ2-3, reads GAGVSQTPSNKVTEKGKYVELRCDPISGHTALYWYRQSLGQGPEFLIYFQGTGAADDSGLPNDRFFAVRPEGSVSTLKIQRTERGDSAVYLCASRAGGPTDTQYFGPGTRLTVL.

The CDR3 region is CASTPGTGNEKLFF. The DNA for the CDR3 is TGTGCCAGCACACCCGGGACAGGCAATGAAAAACTGTTTTTT. This rearrangement joins TRBV27 to TRBJ1-4; 8 positions match TRBD1. Per germline, CDR1 MNHEY and CDR2 SMNVEV (reference sequence). The CDR3 sequence is 14 residues long. V was clipped by 7 bases and J by 5 bases; unmatched bases: 6.

V usage is TRBV4-2 and J usage is TRBJ2-2; tentative D call: TRBD1 (9 bases). Per the germline V gene, CDR1 is LGHNA and CDR2 is YNFKEQ. The V gene lost 4 bases and the J gene lost 0 bases, with 27 bases spanning the gap. The CDR3 is 21 amino acids. CDR3 coding DNA: TGTGCCAGCAGCCCGATAGCGGGGACAGGGAAGCGAGATACGAACACCGGGGAGCTGTTTTTT. It translates to CASSPIAGTGKRDTNTGELFF.

The genes are TRBV28 and TRBJ1-3; TRBD1 matches 7 bases. Germline V gene data show CDR1 as MDHEN and CDR2 as SYDVKM. V lost 5 bases, J lost 0 bases, and 4 bases stayed unmatched. The CDR3 has 15 amino acids. The CDR3 here is CASSAQGYSGNTIYF. In DNA, the CDR3 is TGTGCCAGCAGTGCACAGGGGTACTCTGGAAACACCATATATTTT. Together with reference TRBV28 and TRBJ1-3, the CDR3 gives the full variable domain: DVKVTQSSRYLVKRTGEKVFLECVQDMDHENMFWYRQDPGLGLRLIYFSYDVKMKEKGDIPEGYSVSREKKERFSLILESASTNQTSMYLCASSAQGYSGNTIYFGEGSWLTVV.

This clone was detected once. V gene TRBV7-2 combines with J gene TRBJ2-1, with D tentatively TRBD1 or TRBD2 (5 bases each). V lost 0 bases and J lost 6, with 6 bases in between. Per the germline V gene, CDR1 is SGHTA and CDR2 is FQGNSA. The CDR3 has 13 residues. CDR3 protein: CASSLARGNEQFF. The CDR3 nucleotides are TGTGCCAGCAGCTTAGCGAGGGGCAATGAGCAGTTCTTC.

This clone was recorded a few times. The chain couples TRBV4-2 to TRBJ1-1; D gene ambiguous. Trimming pared 1 base from V and 1 base from J, leaving 7 bases between. Germline V gene lookup returns CDR1 LGHNA and CDR2 YNFKEQ. This CDR3 spans 14 amino acids. CDR3 amino acids: CASSQVSKNTEAFF. As DNA, the CDR3 is TGTGCCAGCAGCCAAGTCTCCAAGAACACTGAAGCTTTCTTT.

The V and J genes are TRBV6-1 and TRBJ2-7, with D perhaps matching TRBD1 (5 bases). V dropped 2 bases and J dropped 1 base, with 12 bases sitting between them. Germline CDR1 is MNHNS and CDR2 is SASEGT. The CDR3 consists of 15 residues. The CDR3, as DNA: TGTGCCAGCAGTGAAAGGGTGAGACAGTCCTACGAGCAGTACTTC. It specifies CASSERVRQSYEQYF.

This chain links TRBV7-2 with TRBJ2-3; 8 bases line up with TRBD2. V shed 0 bases and J 4 bases; nucleotides not matched to a gene: 6. CDR3 length: 16 residues. From germline, CDR1 is SGHTA and CDR2 FQGNSA. CDR3 amino acids: CASSLAVSREADTQYF. The CDR3 region has the DNA TGTGCCAGCAGCTTAGCGGTGTCGCGGGAGGCAGATACGCAGTATTTT.

The V call is TRBV6-5, the J call TRBJ1-2; 9 positions agree with TRBD1. CDR3 size: 13 residues. In germline, CDR1 is MNHEY, CDR2 SVGAGI. The J segment lost 8 bases and the V segment lost 6 bases, leaving 7 bases of the junction unmatched. CDR3: CASRGQGLRGYTF. For the CDR3, the DNA is TGTGCCAGCAGGGGACAGGGACTAAGGGGCTACACCTTC.

The V and J genes are TRBV6-5 and TRBJ2-7, with D maybe TRBD1 (6 bases). The CDR3 consists of 13 residues. The V and J ends lost 6 bases and 4 bases respectively, with 13 bases between them. Germline V CDR1 and CDR2: MNHEY, SVGAGI. Here the CDR3 reads CASRVGGSYEQYF. The CDR3 region has the DNA TGTGCCAGCAGAGTAGGGGGTTCTTACGAGCAGTACTTC.

V is TRBV7-2 and J is TRBJ2-1; 9 positions agree with TRBD2. Germline V gene sequence: CDR1 SGHTA, CDR2 FQGNSA. The CDR3 consists of 13 residues. The junction had 1 base not matched to a gene; V was cut back by 5 bases and J by 5 bases. The CDR3 sequence is CASSQRGDNEQFF. As DNA, the CDR3 is TGTGCCAGCAGCCAGCGGGGGGACAATGAGCAGTTCTTC.

The chain employs TRBV7-8 and TRBJ2-5; no firm D call. Germline CDR1 is SGHVS and CDR2 is FQNEAQ. Trimming took off 4 bases at V and 5 bases at J, with 5 bases between the two ends. CDR3 length: 11 residues. CDR3 nucleotides: TGTGCCAGCAGCTCCACGGAGACCCAGTACTTC. Its translation is CASSSTETQYF.

This chain connects TRBV4-3 to TRBJ1-2, with D unresolved. The germline V and J ends were trimmed by 1 base and 7 bases, with 10 bases remaining between them. The germline V gene has CDR1 LGHNA and CDR2 YSLEER. The CDR3 spans 13 residues. As DNA, the CDR3 is TGCGCCAGCAGCCAAGCAGGACGAAGTGGCTACACCTTC. It encodes CASSQAGRSGYTF.

The chain carries TRBV11-3 and TRBJ2-5; D is ambiguous. Trimming removed 4 bases at V and 5 bases at J, with 14 bases between. CDR1 is SGHNT and CDR2 is YENEEA in the germline V gene. This CDR3 region has 14 residues. The CDR3 DNA sequence: TGTGCCAGCAGCTCGGACGGTGCTCGCGAGACCCAGTACTTC. Translating it yields CASSSDGARETQYF. The variable domain in full, completed from reference TRBV11-3 and TRBJ2-5, reads EAGVVQSPRYKIIEKKQPVAFWCNPISGHNTLYWYLQNLGQGPELLIRYENEEAVDDSQLPKDRFSAERLKGVDSTLKIQPAELGDSAVYLCASSSDGARETQYFGPGTRLLVL.

This clone was counted once. The V gene is TRBV7-2, the J gene TRBJ2-7, with unresolved D. Germline CDR1 is SGHTA and CDR2 is FQGNSA. Trimming shortened V by 0 bases and J by 5 bases, and 11 bases separated the two germline ends. CDR3 length: 14 residues. As DNA, the CDR3 is TGTGCCAGCAGCTTAGCGGTTTCGGGTAACGAGCAGTACTTC. It specifies CASSLAVSGNEQYF.

The CDR3 DNA reads TGTGCCAGCAGCTTAATACCAATCGAGCAGTACTTC. Its protein product is CASSLIPIEQYF. The rearrangement uses TRBV7-9 and TRBJ2-7; D uncertain. The CDR3 length is 12 residues. V was pared by 2 bases and J by 6 bases, with 8 bases between. Looked up from germline, CDR1 is SEHNR and CDR2 is FQNEAQ (reference sequence). The full variable domain, rest sourced from reference TRBV7-9 and TRBJ2-7, is DTGVSQNPRHKITKRGQNVTFRCDPISEHNRLYWYRQTLGQGPEFLTYFQNEAQLEKSRLLSDRFSAERPKGSFSTLEIQRTEQGDSAMYLCASSLIPIEQYFGPGTRLTVT.

This chain connects TRBV27 to TRBJ2-1, with 9 bases identical to TRBD2. V lost 0 bases and J lost 1; bases outside the gene matches: 4. This CDR3 has 17 amino acids. Germline lookup yields CDR1 MNHEY and CDR2 SMNVEV (reference sequence). CDR3 region: CASSLSSGSISYNEQFF. The CDR3 DNA reads TGTGCCAGCAGTTTATCTAGCGGGAGCATTTCCTACAATGAGCAGTTCTTC.

The chain couples TRBV10-3 to TRBJ2-7, with TRBD1 matching over 8 bases. Per germline, CDR1 ENHRY and CDR2 SYGVKD. The V segment lost 6 bases and the J segment 1 base; nucleotides outside the gene matches: 5. The CDR3 has 14 residues. CDR3 in DNA: TGTGCCATCAGGCCCGGACAGGGATCCTACGAGCAGTACTTC. Its translation: CAIRPGQGSYEQYF.

This chain joins TRBV27 and TRBJ2-7; possibly TRBD1 for D (6 bases). Germline V gene data show CDR1 as MNHEY and CDR2 as SMNVEV (reference sequence). The CDR3 loop spans 13 amino acids. V lost 5 bases and J lost 3, with 11 bases in between. The DNA for the CDR3 is TGTGCCAGCAGTCAACAGGGTCGCTACGAGCAGTACTTC. As protein: CASSQQGRYEQYF.

The rearrangement uses TRBV11-3 and TRBJ2-1; 7 bases are a match to TRBD1. The germline V gene has CDR1 SGHNT and CDR2 YENEEA. CDR3 size: 15 residues. Trimming removed 5 bases from V and 3 bases from J; junction bases left unmatched: 7. CDR3 protein: CASSLRQGLYNEQFF. CDR3 coding DNA: TGTGCCAGCAGCCTACGACAGGGCCTCTACAATGAGCAGTTCTTC.

J is TRBJ2-7 and V is TRBV27; no firm D call. The CDR3 contains 10 residues. CDR1 MNHEY and CDR2 SMNVEV come from the germline V gene (reference sequence). CDR3 in DNA: TGTACAAAAACCCGCCCCGGAAAGTACTTC. It yields the protein CTKTRPGKYF.

This chain connects TRBV2 to TRBJ2-1; 9 nucleotides agree with TRBD2. The CDR3 is 16 amino acids. With 8 bases clipped from V and 7 bases from J, the junction kept 15 bases outside the gene matches. Germline-derived CDR1 and CDR2 are SNHLY and FYNNEI. The CDR3 spells CASLGGGGRARNEQFF. For the CDR3, the DNA is TGTGCCAGCCTCGGAGGGGGCGGGAGGGCGAGGAATGAGCAGTTCTTC.